One and the same sample provided the 25 T cell receptor beta chains below, sequenced in a study of shared clonotypes between healthy human individuals. The data were produced by immunoSEQ multiplex PCR, yet TCRdb's version contains in-frame clones alone and is incomplete. The table has about 980,000 clones, about three quarters seen once. Sequenced material: memory CD4+ T cells sorted from blood. The subset: CD45RA-negative fraction. The source of these receptors is a man between 18 and 29 years old in good health.

This clone was picked up one time. CDR3 nucleotides: TGTGCCAGCAGCTCTCTAGCGGGGAGTTGGCAGTACTTC. It specifies CASSSLAGSWQYF. The rearrangement links TRBV28 to TRBJ2-7; TRBD2 agrees at 9 bases. The CDR3 extends over 13 amino acids. Germline loops: CDR1 MDHEN, CDR2 SYDVKM. Trimming took 6 bases from V and 9 from J; bases not matched to a gene: 9.

This clone appeared a single time. The chain recombines TRBV18 with TRBJ2-7; 9 bases are a match to TRBD1. CDR3 size: 13 residues. Trimming cost V 6 bases and J 5 bases; bases outside gene matches: 5. Per germline, CDR1 KGHSH and CDR2 LQKENI. The CDR3 bases are TGTGCCAGCTCCCTCTGGGACAGGGACGAGCAGTACTTC. It yields the protein CASSLWDRDEQYF.

This clone appeared a single time. In nucleotides, the CDR3 is TGTGCCAGCAGTTTACTAGCGGGGGAAACAGATACGCAGTATTTT. Its translation: CASSLLAGETDTQYF. The chain combines TRBV6-5 with TRBJ2-3, with 11 bases aligning to TRBD2. The CDR3 has 15 residues. Germline-derived CDR1 and CDR2 are MNHEY and SVGAGI. V trimming: 4 bases; J trimming: 3 bases; junction bases outside the gene matches: 3.

The table lists this clone with a count of one. This chain links TRBV28 with TRBJ1-5; 10 nucleotides match TRBD1. The CDR3 length is 14 residues. J gave up 11 bases and V 7 bases, and 11 bases lay outside the gene matches. Germline V gives CDR1 MDHEN, CDR2 SYDVKM. The CDR3 DNA reads as TGTGCCAGCAATTTTGCGGACAGGGGGTTAACCCAGCATTTT. Its protein product is CASNFADRGLTQHF.

The chain is built from TRBV29-1 and TRBJ2-7; 7 bases map to TRBD1. V shed 7 bases, J shed 2 bases, and the junction held 14 bases outside the gene matches. The germline V gene encodes CDR1 SQVTM and CDR2 ANQGSEA. There are 15 residues in the CDR3. The CDR3 protein is CSALGTDSSTYEQYF. Here the CDR3 DNA reads TGCAGCGCACTCGGGACAGATTCCTCCACCTACGAGCAGTACTTC.

Comment on this clone: Relative to the germline gene, one junction end is altered; a read error may explain this. J is TRBJ2-5 and V is TRBV5-1; D not resolved. This CDR3 is built from 13 residues. The germline V gene encodes CDR1 SGHRS and CDR2 YFSETQ. CDR3 coding DNA: TGTGCCAGCAGCTTGATACATCAAGAGACCCAGTACTTC. Translation: CASSLIHQETQYF. Filled out from reference TRBV5-1 and TRBJ2-5, the complete variable domain reads KAGVTQTPRYLIKTRGQQVTLSCSPISGHRSVSWYQQTPGQGLQFLFEYFSETQRNKGNFPGRFSGRQFSNSRSEMNVSTLELGDSALYLCASSLIHQETQYFGPGTRLLVL.

This clone was detected once. The chain employs TRBV15 and TRBJ1-4; D remains ambiguous. Trimming removed 3 bases at V and 3 bases at J, with 5 bases between. CDR3 size: 13 residues. Per the germline V gene, CDR1 is LNHNV and CDR2 is YYDKDF (reference sequence). In DNA form, the CDR3 reads TGTGCCACCAGCAGGGGAGCTAATGAAAAACTGTTTTTT. It yields the protein CATSRGANEKLFF.

The J gene is TRBJ1-1, the V gene TRBV5-1; 8 positions match TRBD1. Germline assignment: CDR1 SGHRS and CDR2 YFSETQ. V lost 7 bases, J lost 5 bases, and 10 bases stayed unmatched. This CDR3 is 14 amino acids long. This chain's CDR3 is CASANGQGNTEAFF. The CDR3, as DNA: TGCGCCAGCGCAAACGGACAGGGAAATACTGAAGCTTTCTTT. The whole variable domain, filled in from reference TRBV5-1 and TRBJ1-1, reads KAGVTQTPRYLIKTRGQQVTLSCSPISGHRSVSWYQQTPGQGLQFLFEYFSETQRNKGNFPGRFSGRQFSNSRSEMNVSTLELGDSALYLCASANGQGNTEAFFGQGTRLTVV.

Of note for this clone: At the DNA level, this CDR3 is encoded by other sequences in the same sample as well. The genes are TRBV5-1 and TRBJ1-4; 8 bases match TRBD1. The CDR3 covers 14 residues. Germline assignment: CDR1 SGHRS and CDR2 YFSETQ. Losses at the gene ends were 0 bases for V and 7 bases for J; bases not matched to a gene: 2. For the CDR3, the DNA is TGCGCCAGCAGCTTGGGGACAGGGCGTGAAAAACTGTTTTTT. Encoded protein: CASSLGTGREKLFF.

This clone was found a few times. The chain recombines TRBV7-8 with TRBJ1-1; 7 nucleotides line up with TRBD1. Unmatched junction bases numbered 3, after V lost 3 bases and J lost 8 bases. Germline assignment: CDR1 SGHVS and CDR2 FQNEAQ. This CDR3 has 12 residues. The CDR3 DNA reads TGTGCCAGCAGCTTGTCGGGACAGGAAGCTTTCTTT. Encoded protein: CASSLSGQEAFF.

The rearrangement uses TRBV30 and TRBJ2-3; possibly TRBD1 for D (5 bases). The germline gives CDR1 GTSNPN, CDR2 SVGIG (reference sequence). This CDR3 has 17 amino acids. V was trimmed by 0 bases and J by 3 bases, leaving 19 bases between them. CDR3 protein: CAWSVGEASLGTDTQYF. CDR3 nucleotides: TGTGCCTGGAGTGTAGGGGAAGCATCACTCGGTACAGATACGCAGTATTTT.

On this clone: This same CDR3 is encoded by further DNA sequences in the sample. The chain uses TRBV18 and TRBJ2-2; the D is unclear. Germline V gene lookup returns CDR1 KGHSH and CDR2 LQKENI. The CDR3 has 11 amino acids. V lost 2 bases, J lost 6 bases, and 1 base lay in between. CDR3 sequence (DNA): TGTGCCAGCTCACCAGCCGGGGAGCTGTTTTTT. It yields the protein CASSPAGELFF. Variable domain in full (rest from reference TRBV18 and TRBJ2-2): NAGVMQNPRHLVRRRGQEARLRCSPMKGHSHVYWYRQLPEEGLKFMVYLQKENIIDESGMPKERFSAEFPKEGPSILRIQQVVRGDSAAYFCASSPAGELFFGEGSRLTVL.

This clone is a singleton in its sample. The CDR3 spells CASSEGFIYEQYF. The DNA of the CDR3 is TGTGCCAGCAGCGAGGGGTTCATCTACGAGCAGTACTTC. The chain recombines TRBV28 with TRBJ2-7; D possibly matches TRBD1 or TRBD2 (5 bases each). Per the germline V gene, CDR1 is MDHEN and CDR2 is SYDVKM. Trimming cost V 6 bases and J 3 bases, with 12 bases left between them. The CDR3 is 13 amino acids.

This chain connects TRBV6-1 to TRBJ2-5; D is undetermined. The germline V and J ends were trimmed by 8 bases and 5 bases, with 18 bases remaining between them. The CDR3 has 14 residues. CDR1 and CDR2 (germline): MNHNS, SASEGT. CDR3 nucleotides: TGTGCCAGCCAGGCGTTGGATCAGTTCGAGACCCAGTACTTC. Residues: CASQALDQFETQYF.

The chain recombines TRBV2 with TRBJ1-1, with D possibly TRBD1 on 6 matching bases. With 3 bases removed from V and 3 bases from J, the gap between germline ends came to 14 bases. This CDR3 comprises 15 residues. The germline CDR1 and CDR2 sequences are SNHLY and FYNNEI. DNA of the CDR3: TGTGCCAGCAGTGACAGGGGAGGCCGCGACACTGAAGCTTTCTTT. Its translation is CASSDRGGRDTEAFF. Supplemented by reference TRBV2 and TRBJ1-1, the full variable domain reads EPEVTQTPSHQVTQMGQEVILRCVPISNHLYFYWYRQILGQKVEFLVSFYNNEISEKSEIFDDQFSVERPDGSNFTLKIRSTKLEDSAMYFCASSDRGGRDTEAFFGQGTRLTVV.

The rearrangement uses TRBV29-1 and TRBJ2-1; no firm D call. CDR3 length: 11 residues. The ends were cut back, 2 bases at V and 6 bases at J, with 5 bases in the middle. CDR1 and CDR2 from the germline V gene are SQVTM and ANQGSEA. CDR3 region: CSVEPANEQFF. CDR3 coding DNA: TGCAGCGTTGAACCCGCCAATGAGCAGTTCTTC.

This clone was seen a handful of times. This chain joins TRBV18 and TRBJ1-4; TRBD1 aligns across 7 bases. The V and J ends lost 4 bases and 6 bases, in that order; junction bases with no gene match: 8. From germline, CDR1 is KGHSH and CDR2 LQKENI. The CDR3 is 15 residues long. The CDR3 protein is CASSQRTGFDEKLFF. The CDR3 nucleotides read TGTGCCAGCTCACAGCGGACAGGATTTGATGAAAAACTGTTTTTT.

The chain uses TRBV19 and TRBJ2-7; no clear D gene. Germline V gene sequence: CDR1 LNHDA, CDR2 SQIVND (reference sequence). The V gene lost 5 bases and the J gene lost 2 bases, with 16 bases spanning the gap. The CDR3 is 15 amino acids. CDR3 loop: CASSLTFSVTYEQYF. The CDR3 coding sequence is TGTGCCAGTAGTTTGACCTTTAGTGTCACCTACGAGCAGTACTTC.

This clone appeared many times. The genes are TRBV7-2 and TRBJ1-1, with no clear D. Germline CDR1 reads SGHTA; CDR2 reads FQGNSA. The V gene lost 1 base and the J gene lost 3 bases, with 6 bases spanning the gap. The CDR3 is 13 residues long. CDR3: CASSLGRYTEAFF. CDR3 sequence (DNA): TGTGCCAGCAGCTTAGGGCGGTACACTGAAGCTTTCTTT.

This clone has only a few counts. The chain couples TRBV6-1 to TRBJ2-7; 7 nucleotides match TRBD1. J was trimmed by 6 bases and V by 6 bases; bases with no gene match: 8. The CDR3 length is 13 residues. Germline V gene sequence: CDR1 MNHNS, CDR2 SASEGT. CDR3 in DNA: TGTGCCAGCAGGGTGGGACAGTCTGGCGAGCAGTACTTC. As protein: CASRVGQSGEQYF.

The rearrangement joins TRBV30 to TRBJ2-5, with 10 bases that match TRBD2. The J call may be wrong; the DNA end is better matched by TRBJ2-7. The CDR3 has 13 residues. Germline lookup yields CDR1 GTSNPN and CDR2 SVGIG (reference sequence). CDR3 sequence reads: CAWSGLAAYEQYF. CDR3 nucleotide sequence: TGTGCCTGGAGCGGACTAGCGGCATACGAGCAGTACTTC.

The chain employs TRBV30 and TRBJ2-1; the D gene is possibly TRBD2 (5 bases). The germline CDR1 and CDR2 sequences are GTSNPN and SVGIG (reference sequence). The CDR3 extends over 15 amino acids. Trimming shortened V by 0 bases and J by 6 bases, and 15 bases separated the two germline ends. CDR3 bases: TGTGCCTGGAGTGTTAGCCTAACTAGGGCCAATGAGCAGTTCTTC. Translating it yields CAWSVSLTRANEQFF.

The J gene is TRBJ2-5, the V gene TRBV2, with TRBD2 as a possible D gene (5 bases). Per the germline V gene, CDR1 is SNHLY and CDR2 is FYNNEI. With 11 bases removed from V and 5 bases from J, the gap between germline ends came to 18 bases. The CDR3 is 13 amino acids. The CDR3 coding sequence is TGTGCCGGGGAGACAATAATTGGGGAGACCCAGTACTTC. It specifies CAGETIIGETQYF.

The V gene is TRBV9, the J gene TRBJ1-2; 7 bases map to TRBD1. The ends lost 3 bases at V and 5 bases at J; junction bases unmatched: 10. Germline CDR1 SGDLS, CDR2 YYNGEE. The CDR3 runs 15 residues. CDR3 coding DNA: TGTGCCAGCAGCGCGGGACAGAGCTTTGGATATGGCTACACCTTC. Protein: CASSAGQSFGYGYTF.

This chain uses TRBV5-1 with TRBJ2-7; D might be TRBD1 (6 bases). Looked up from germline, CDR1 is SGHRS and CDR2 is YFSETQ. The CDR3 has 14 residues. The V end lost 3 bases, the J end lost 4 bases, and 14 bases lay between the germline ends. CDR3 sequence: CASSWTASTYEQYF. Here the CDR3 DNA reads TGCGCCAGCAGCTGGACAGCATCCACGTACGAGCAGTACTTC.